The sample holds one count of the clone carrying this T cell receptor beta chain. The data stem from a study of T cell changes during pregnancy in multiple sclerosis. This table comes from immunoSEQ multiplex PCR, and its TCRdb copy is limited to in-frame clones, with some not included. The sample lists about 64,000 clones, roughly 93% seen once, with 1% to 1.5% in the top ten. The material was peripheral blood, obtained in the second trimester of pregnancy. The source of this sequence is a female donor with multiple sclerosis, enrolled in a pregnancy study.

CDR3 region: CASSLYHGEAEAFF. CDR3 in DNA: TGTGCCAGCAGCTTATACCACGGGGAGGCTGAAGCTTTCTTT. The chain couples TRBV11-3 to TRBJ1-1; D remains unclear. Germline V gene lookup returns CDR1 SGHNT and CDR2 YENEEA. This CDR3 is built from 14 residues. V lost 2 bases and J lost 6, with 13 bases in between.